This TCR beta chain was sequenced during a study of identical twins. A single record per CDR3 protein comes from TCRdb applying MiXCR to the 5' RACE reads. This sample has about 720,000 distinct CDR3 sequences, with around a sixth found just once. V lost 0 bases and J lost 4, with 15 bases in between. CDR1 and CDR2 from the germline V gene are MNHEY and SVGAGI. This CDR3 has 16 residues. The data were also submitted as part of a second study, on T cells expressing NK-cell markers.

The chain couples TRBV6-5 to TRBJ2-5, with a tentative D call TRBD1 (5 bases). This TCR was recovered from a woman aged 18-35 years in good health. The sequenced sample was PBMCs. Here the CDR3 DNA reads TGTGCCAGCAGTTACTCAGCAGGGATGATTCGAGAGACCCAGTACTTC. Its translation: CASSYSAGMIRETQYF.